The rows below give T cell receptor beta chains drawn from one sample of a study of blood T cell repertoires in COVID-19. Method: immunoSEQ multiplex PCR; TCRdb's copy keeps in-frame clones and lacks some. The sample yields fewer than 50,000 clones, around 88% seen once. Sequenced input: peripheral blood. Receptors originate from a woman aged 80 or older with active or convalescent COVID-19. CDR3s include the opening cysteine and the closing phenylalanine or tryptophan. Clone size is not always given. Where it is, it says once, few, many or a class for expanded clones.

j_call: TRBJ1-2
clone_size: -
v_call: TRBV5-4
cdr3_aa: CASSSDSLNYGYTF

j_call: TRBJ2-1
clone_size: -
v_call: TRBV6-1
cdr3_aa: CASSEVAGATAGAPFF

j_call: TRBJ2-5
clone_size: few
v_call: TRBV7-3
cdr3_aa: CASSLGRDRGETQYF

j_call: TRBJ1-2
clone_size: -
v_call: TRBV28
cdr3_aa: CASRPGGGDYGYTF

j_call: TRBJ1-1
clone_size: few
v_call: TRBV4-1
cdr3_aa: CASSQESGVENTEAFF

j_call: TRBJ1-5
clone_size: once
v_call: TRBV5-1
cdr3_aa: CASSLAGESNQPQHF

j_call: TRBJ1-2
clone_size: -
v_call: TRBV6-5
cdr3_aa: CASSFLTTGLGGYTF

j_call: TRBJ2-5
clone_size: -
v_call: TRBV2
cdr3_aa: CASGETQYF

j_call: TRBJ2-1
clone_size: -
v_call: TRBV4-1
cdr3_aa: CASSQVPLAGGNNEQFF

j_call: TRBJ1-1
clone_size: -
v_call: TRBV3-1/TRBV3-2
cdr3_aa: CASSRTGLNTEAFF

j_call: TRBJ1-6
clone_size: -
v_call: TRBV4-1
cdr3_aa: CASSRVHITGEYSPLHF

j_call: TRBJ1-1
clone_size: -
v_call: TRBV10-1
cdr3_aa: CASSSGTLKGEAFF

j_call: TRBJ1-4
clone_size: -
v_call: TRBV5-5
cdr3_aa: CASSLSPGTTNEKLFF

j_call: TRBJ1-2
clone_size: -
v_call: TRBV21-1
cdr3_aa: CASSKGGGTFYGYTF

j_call: TRBJ2-2
clone_size: -
v_call: TRBV5-1
cdr3_aa: CASRGLAGDVDTGELFF

j_call: TRBJ1-1
clone_size: -
v_call: TRBV5-1
cdr3_aa: CASKQGSNTEAFF

j_call: TRBJ2-1
clone_size: -
v_call: TRBV5-1
cdr3_aa: CASSFLRGSGNRYNEQFF

j_call: TRBJ2-5
clone_size: -
v_call: TRBV2
cdr3_aa: CASRGLQETQYF

j_call: TRBJ1-5
clone_size: -
v_call: TRBV7-6
cdr3_aa: CASSSGATQPQHF

j_call: TRBJ2-7
clone_size: once
v_call: TRBV4-3
cdr3_aa: CASSQVLAAVYEQYF

j_call: TRBJ2-5
clone_size: -
v_call: TRBV6-5
cdr3_aa: CASSRQGGFEGQYF

j_call: TRBJ2-1
clone_size: once
v_call: TRBV4-1
cdr3_aa: CASSPRQGPNNEQFF

j_call: TRBJ2-7
clone_size: few
v_call: TRBV9
cdr3_aa: CASSPSGSRLHEQYF

j_call: TRBJ1-5
clone_size: -
v_call: TRBV6-2/TRBV6-3
cdr3_aa: CASSSAGEWAQHF

j_call: TRBJ2-1
clone_size: -
v_call: TRBV10-2
cdr3_aa: CASSHHSSYNEQFF

j_call: TRBJ1-1
clone_size: -
v_call: TRBV7-3
cdr3_aa: CASSPGQGMNTEAFF

j_call: TRBJ1-4
clone_size: -
v_call: TRBV4-1
cdr3_aa: CASSQEFRADLKKLFF

j_call: TRBJ2-7
clone_size: -
v_call: TRBV23-1
cdr3_aa: CGRRLGGGASYEQYF

j_call: TRBJ2-5
clone_size: -
v_call: TRBV5-1
cdr3_aa: CASSLVVAGGQETQYF

j_call: TRBJ1-2
clone_size: -
v_call: TRBV3-1/TRBV3-2
cdr3_aa: CASSPGGSRGYTF

j_call: TRBJ2-1
clone_size: -
v_call: TRBV29-1
cdr3_aa: CSPGTDGRGWFWGSYNEQFF

j_call: TRBJ1-1
clone_size: -
v_call: TRBV28
cdr3_aa: CASNVRDSEAFF

j_call: TRBJ1-2
clone_size: -
v_call: TRBV6-5
cdr3_aa: CASGDRVTYGYTF

j_call: TRBJ1-2
clone_size: -
v_call: TRBV5-3
cdr3_aa: CARSLAGPDSVRQVCNYGYTF

j_call: TRBJ2-2
clone_size: -
v_call: TRBV7-2
cdr3_aa: CASSARGSAYTGELFF

j_call: TRBJ2-7
clone_size: -
v_call: TRBV5-4
cdr3_aa: CASSLDAGGSSYEQYF

j_call: TRBJ1-5
clone_size: -
v_call: TRBV28
cdr3_aa: CASSLSGTGGQPQHF

j_call: TRBJ2-5
clone_size: -
v_call: TRBV6-1
cdr3_aa: CASSGGQGLAQETQYF

j_call: TRBJ1-2
clone_size: once
v_call: TRBV7-2
cdr3_aa: CASSYRETNYGYTF

j_call: TRBJ1-1
clone_size: -
v_call: TRBV27
cdr3_aa: CASSLLAVRTEAFF

j_call: TRBJ2-3
clone_size: -
v_call: TRBV19
cdr3_aa: CASMGGHTQYF

j_call: TRBJ1-1
clone_size: -
v_call: TRBV2
cdr3_aa: CASTGTGAKVAEAFF

j_call: TRBJ1-2
clone_size: -
v_call: TRBV28
cdr3_aa: CASSLRNYGYTF

j_call: TRBJ2-7
clone_size: -
v_call: TRBV9
cdr3_aa: CASSRRSGTGNDEQYF

j_call: TRBJ1-5
clone_size: -
v_call: TRBV5-5
cdr3_aa: CASSTGQNLNQPQHF

j_call: TRBJ2-1
clone_size: -
v_call: TRBV9
cdr3_aa: CASSALAGQGRDEQFF

j_call: TRBJ2-7
clone_size: -
v_call: TRBV2
cdr3_aa: CASRPTSGDYEQYF

j_call: TRBJ2-7
clone_size: few
v_call: TRBV5-1
cdr3_aa: CASSRPGPGAEQYF

j_call: TRBJ2-3
clone_size: few
v_call: TRBV6-4
cdr3_aa: CASSDSAGGGDTQYF

j_call: TRBJ1-3
clone_size: -
v_call: TRBV7-9
cdr3_aa: CASSPPVGQGPNTIYF

j_call: TRBJ2-3
clone_size: -
v_call: TRBV7-2
cdr3_aa: CASSLGTASVGLRTDTQYF

j_call: TRBJ2-6
clone_size: -
v_call: TRBV5-1
cdr3_aa: CASSLAGTGYGANVLTF

j_call: TRBJ1-1
clone_size: -
v_call: TRBV23-1
cdr3_aa: CASNGQWDSYTEAFF

j_call: TRBJ2-2
clone_size: -
v_call: TRBV6-4
cdr3_aa: CASSKAGVTGELFF